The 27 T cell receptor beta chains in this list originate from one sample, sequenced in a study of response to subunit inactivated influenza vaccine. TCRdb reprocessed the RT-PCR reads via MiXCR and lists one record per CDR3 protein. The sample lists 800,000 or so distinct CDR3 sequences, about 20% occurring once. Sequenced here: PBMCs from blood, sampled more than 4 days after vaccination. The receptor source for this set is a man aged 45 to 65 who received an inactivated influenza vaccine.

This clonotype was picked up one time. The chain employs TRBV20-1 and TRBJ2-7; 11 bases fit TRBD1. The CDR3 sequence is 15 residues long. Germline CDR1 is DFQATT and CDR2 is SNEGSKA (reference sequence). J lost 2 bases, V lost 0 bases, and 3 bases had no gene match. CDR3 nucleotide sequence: TGCAGTGCTAGAGATCTGGACAGGGGGCCCTACGAGCAGTACTTC. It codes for CSARDLDRGPYEQYF.

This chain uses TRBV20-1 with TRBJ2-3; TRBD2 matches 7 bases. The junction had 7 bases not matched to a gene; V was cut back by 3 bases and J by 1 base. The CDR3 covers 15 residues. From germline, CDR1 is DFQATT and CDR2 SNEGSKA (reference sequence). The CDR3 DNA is TGCAGTGCTAGTGTTCCGGGAGGTCGCACAGATACGCAGTATTTT. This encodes CSASVPGGRTDTQYF.

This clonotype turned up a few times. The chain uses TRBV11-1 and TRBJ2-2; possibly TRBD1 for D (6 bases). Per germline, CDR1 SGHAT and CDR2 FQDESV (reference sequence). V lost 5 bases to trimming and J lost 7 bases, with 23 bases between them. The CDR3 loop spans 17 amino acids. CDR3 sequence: CASSPGLGVRGLGELFF. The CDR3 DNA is TGTGCCAGCAGCCCTGGCTTGGGAGTCAGGGGCCTCGGGGAGCTGTTTTTT.

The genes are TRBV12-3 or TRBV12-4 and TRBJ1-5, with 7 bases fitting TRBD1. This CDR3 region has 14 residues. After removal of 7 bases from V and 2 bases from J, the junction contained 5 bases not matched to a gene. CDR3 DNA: TGTGCCAGCAACTCCGGGACAGGCAATCAGCCCCAGCATTTT. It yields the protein CASNSGTGNQPQHF.

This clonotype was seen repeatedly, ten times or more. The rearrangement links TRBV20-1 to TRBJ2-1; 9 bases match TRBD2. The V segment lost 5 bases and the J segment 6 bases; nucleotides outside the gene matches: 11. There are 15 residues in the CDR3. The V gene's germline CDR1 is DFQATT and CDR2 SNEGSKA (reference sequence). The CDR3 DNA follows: TGCAGTGCTTGGGATAGCGGGAGACATAGCAATGAGCAGTTCTTC. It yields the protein CSAWDSGRHSNEQFF.

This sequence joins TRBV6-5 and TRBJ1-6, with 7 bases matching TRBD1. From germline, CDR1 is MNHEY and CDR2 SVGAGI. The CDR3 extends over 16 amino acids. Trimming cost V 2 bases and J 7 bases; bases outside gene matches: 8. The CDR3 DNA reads TGTGCCAGCAGTTACCAAAGACAGGGAGCGAATTCACCCCTCCACTTT. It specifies CASSYQRQGANSPLHF.

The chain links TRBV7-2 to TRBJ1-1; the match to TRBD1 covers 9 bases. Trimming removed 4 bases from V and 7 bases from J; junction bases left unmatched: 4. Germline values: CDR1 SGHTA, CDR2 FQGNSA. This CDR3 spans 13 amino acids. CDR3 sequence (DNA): TGTGCCAGCAGCTCCCGGGACAGGGTTGAAGCTTTCTTT. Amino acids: CASSSRDRVEAFF.

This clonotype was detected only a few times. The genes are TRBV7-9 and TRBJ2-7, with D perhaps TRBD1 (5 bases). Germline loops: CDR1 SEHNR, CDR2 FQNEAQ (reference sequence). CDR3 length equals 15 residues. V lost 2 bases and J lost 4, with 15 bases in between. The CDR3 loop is CASSLREKGQYEQYF. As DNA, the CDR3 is TGTGCCAGCAGCTTAAGGGAAAAGGGGCAATACGAGCAGTACTTC.

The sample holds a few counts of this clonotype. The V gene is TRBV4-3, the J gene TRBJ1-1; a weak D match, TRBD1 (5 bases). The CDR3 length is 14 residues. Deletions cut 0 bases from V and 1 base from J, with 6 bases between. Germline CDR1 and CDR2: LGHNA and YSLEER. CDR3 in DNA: TGCGCCAGCAGCCAAGAACAGGCGAACACTGAAGCTTTCTTT. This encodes CASSQEQANTEAFF.

The CDR3, as DNA: TGTGCCATCAGTGGTGGACAGGGGAGGACCCAGTACTTC. Amino acid sequence: CAISGGQGRTQYF. The chain carries TRBV10-3 and TRBJ2-5; 9 bases agree with TRBD1. The CDR3 runs 13 residues. In germline, CDR1 is ENHRY, CDR2 SYGVKD. V trimming: 4 bases; J trimming: 7 bases; junction bases outside the gene matches: 4.

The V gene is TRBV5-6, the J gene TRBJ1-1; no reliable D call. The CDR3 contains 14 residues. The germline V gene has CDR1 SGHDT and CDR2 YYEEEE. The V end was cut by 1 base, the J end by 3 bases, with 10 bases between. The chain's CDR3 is CASSLISADTEAFF. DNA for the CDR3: TGTGCCAGCAGCTTGATATCCGCGGACACTGAAGCTTTCTTT.

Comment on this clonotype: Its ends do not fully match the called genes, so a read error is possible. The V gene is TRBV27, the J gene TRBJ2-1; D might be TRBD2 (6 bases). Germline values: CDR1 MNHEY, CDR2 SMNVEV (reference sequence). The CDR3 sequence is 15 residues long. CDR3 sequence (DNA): TGTGCCAGCAGCCTCGGACTAACCGCCTACAATGAGCAGTCCTTC. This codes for CASSLGLTAYNEQSF.

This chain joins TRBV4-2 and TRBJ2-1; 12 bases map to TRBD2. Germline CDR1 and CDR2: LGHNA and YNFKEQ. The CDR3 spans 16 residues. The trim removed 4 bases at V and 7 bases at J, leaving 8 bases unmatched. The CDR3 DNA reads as TGTGCCAGCAGCCCCCCAGGCACTAGCGGGAGGAATGAGCAGTTCTTC. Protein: CASSPPGTSGRNEQFF.

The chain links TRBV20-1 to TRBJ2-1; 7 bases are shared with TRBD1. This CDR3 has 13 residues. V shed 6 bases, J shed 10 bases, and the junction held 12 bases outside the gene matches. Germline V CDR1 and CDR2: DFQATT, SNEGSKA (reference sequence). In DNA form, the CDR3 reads TGCAGTGCCCCGGGACAGAGGGCAGGGGAGCAGTTCTTC. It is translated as CSAPGQRAGEQFF.

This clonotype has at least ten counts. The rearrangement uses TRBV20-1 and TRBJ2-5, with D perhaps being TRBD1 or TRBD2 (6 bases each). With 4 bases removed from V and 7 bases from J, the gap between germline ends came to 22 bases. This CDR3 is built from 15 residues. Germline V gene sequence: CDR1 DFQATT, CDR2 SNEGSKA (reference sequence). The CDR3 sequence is CSATPTTGRRGTQYF. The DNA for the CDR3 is TGCAGTGCTACCCCAACGACAGGACGGAGGGGGACCCAGTACTTC.

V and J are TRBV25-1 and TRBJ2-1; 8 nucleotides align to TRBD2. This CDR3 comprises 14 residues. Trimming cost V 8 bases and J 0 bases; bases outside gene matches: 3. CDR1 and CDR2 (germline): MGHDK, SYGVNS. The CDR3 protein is CASGGGSSYNEQFF. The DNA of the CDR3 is TGTGCCAGCGGCGGGGGGAGCTCCTACAATGAGCAGTTCTTC. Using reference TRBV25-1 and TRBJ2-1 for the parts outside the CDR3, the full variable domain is EADIYQTPRYLVIGTGKKITLECSQTMGHDKMYWYQQDPGMELHLIHYSYGVNSTEKGDLSSESTVSRIRTEHFPLTLESARPSHTSQYLCASGGGSSYNEQFFGPGTRLTVL.

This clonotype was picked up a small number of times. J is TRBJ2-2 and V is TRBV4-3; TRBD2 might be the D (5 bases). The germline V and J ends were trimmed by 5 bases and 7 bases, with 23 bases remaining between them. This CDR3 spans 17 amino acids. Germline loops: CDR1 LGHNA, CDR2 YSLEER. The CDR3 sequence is CASSFSLPGSVGGELFF. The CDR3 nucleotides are TGCGCCAGCAGCTTTTCGCTTCCGGGAAGCGTGGGCGGGGAGCTGTTTTTT.

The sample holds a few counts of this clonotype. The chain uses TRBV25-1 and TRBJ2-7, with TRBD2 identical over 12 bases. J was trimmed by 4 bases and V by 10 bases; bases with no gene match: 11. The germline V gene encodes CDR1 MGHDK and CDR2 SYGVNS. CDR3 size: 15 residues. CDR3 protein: CATKPTSGRSYEQYF. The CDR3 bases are TGTGCCACCAAACCCACTAGCGGGAGGTCTTACGAGCAGTACTTC.

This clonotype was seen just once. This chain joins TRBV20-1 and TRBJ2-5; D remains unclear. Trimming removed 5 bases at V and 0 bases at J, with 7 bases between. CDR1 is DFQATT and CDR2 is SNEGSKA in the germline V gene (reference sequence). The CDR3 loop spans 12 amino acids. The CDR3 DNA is TGCAGTGCTCCCATGAACCAAGAGACCCAGTACTTC. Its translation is CSAPMNQETQYF.

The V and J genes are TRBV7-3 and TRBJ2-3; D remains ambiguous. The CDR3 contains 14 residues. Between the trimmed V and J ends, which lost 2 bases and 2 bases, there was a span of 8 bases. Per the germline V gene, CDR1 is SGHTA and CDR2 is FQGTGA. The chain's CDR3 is CASSLSPDTDTQYF. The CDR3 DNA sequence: TGTGCCAGCAGCTTATCCCCAGACACAGATACGCAGTATTTT.

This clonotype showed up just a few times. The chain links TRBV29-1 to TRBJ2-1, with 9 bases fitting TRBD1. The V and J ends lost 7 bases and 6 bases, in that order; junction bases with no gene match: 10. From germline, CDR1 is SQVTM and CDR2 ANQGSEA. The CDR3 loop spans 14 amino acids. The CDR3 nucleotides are TGCAGCGAGTACCGGGACAGGGCCCCCAATGAGCAGTTCTTC. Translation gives CSEYRDRAPNEQFF.

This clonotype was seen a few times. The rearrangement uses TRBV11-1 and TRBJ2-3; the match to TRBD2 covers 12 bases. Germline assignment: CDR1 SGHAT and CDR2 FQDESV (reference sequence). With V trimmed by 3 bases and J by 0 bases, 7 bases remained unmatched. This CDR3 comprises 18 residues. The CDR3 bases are TGTGCCAGCAGCTTCCGGACTAGCGGGACAACTAGCACAGATACGCAGTATTTT. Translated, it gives CASSFRTSGTTSTDTQYF. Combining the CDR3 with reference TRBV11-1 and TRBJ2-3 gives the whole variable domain EAEVAQSPRYKITEKSQAVAFWCDPISGHATLYWYRQILGQGPELLVQFQDESVVDDSQLPKDRFSAERLKGVDSTLKIQPAELGDSAMYLCASSFRTSGTTSTDTQYFGPGTRLTVL.

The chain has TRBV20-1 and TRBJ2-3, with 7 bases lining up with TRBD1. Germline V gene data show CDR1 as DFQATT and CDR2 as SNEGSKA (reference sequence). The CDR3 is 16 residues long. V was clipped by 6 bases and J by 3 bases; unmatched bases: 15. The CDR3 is CSATLFKGAVTDTQYF. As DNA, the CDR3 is TGCAGTGCGACACTCTTTAAGGGGGCCGTAACAGATACGCAGTATTTT.

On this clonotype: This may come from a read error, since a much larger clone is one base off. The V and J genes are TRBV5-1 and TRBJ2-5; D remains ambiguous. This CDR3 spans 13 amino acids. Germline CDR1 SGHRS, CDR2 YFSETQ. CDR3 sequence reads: CTSSLVAGETQYF. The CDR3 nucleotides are TGCACCAGCAGCTTGGTGGCCGGGGAGACCCAGTACTTC.

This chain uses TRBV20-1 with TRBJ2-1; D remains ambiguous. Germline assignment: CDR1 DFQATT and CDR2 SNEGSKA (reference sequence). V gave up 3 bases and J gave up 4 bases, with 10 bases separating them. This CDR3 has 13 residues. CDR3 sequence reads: CSASYHLYNEQFF. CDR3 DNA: TGCAGTGCTAGTTACCATTTATACAATGAGCAGTTCTTC.

The CDR3: CASRLGTSGNTIYF. CDR3 coding DNA: TGTGCCAGCCGCTTGGGGACCTCTGGAAACACCATATATTTT. The genes are TRBV12-3 or TRBV12-4 and TRBJ1-3; tentatively, D is TRBD1 (5 bases). The CDR3 is 14 amino acids. With 8 bases removed from V and 0 bases from J, the gap between germline ends came to 11 bases.

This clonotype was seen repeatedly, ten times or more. The CDR3 spells CSVDGKGINEQFF. The CDR3 nucleotides are TGCAGCGTTGATGGGAAGGGAATCAATGAGCAGTTCTTC. The chain carries TRBV29-1 and TRBJ2-1; D unresolved. CDR3 size: 13 residues. CDR1 is SQVTM and CDR2 is ANQGSEA in the germline V gene. Trimming stripped 3 bases from V and 6 bases from J, with 12 bases between.